The present T cell receptor beta chain was sequenced within a study of shared clonotypes between healthy human individuals. Method: immunoSEQ multiplex PCR; TCRdb's copy keeps in-frame clones and lacks some. The repertoire has about 2.4 million clones, over 85% of them found once; the top ten carry 0.14%. Only one count was recorded for this clone. V was clipped by 7 bases and J by 11 bases; unmatched bases: 12. The length of the CDR3 is 13 residues. Germline V gives CDR1 LNHDA, CDR2 SQIVND (reference sequence). The rearrangement links TRBV19 to TRBJ1-1; 8 nucleotides align to TRBD1. The sequencing sample was made of naive CD4+ T cells sorted from blood. Noted subset: CD45RA+ positively selected. This TCR came from a man between 18 and 35 years old in good health. Here the CDR3 reads CASTYDRGTGAFF. The CDR3, as DNA: TGTGCCAGTACTTACGACAGGGGTACGGGGGCTTTCTTT.